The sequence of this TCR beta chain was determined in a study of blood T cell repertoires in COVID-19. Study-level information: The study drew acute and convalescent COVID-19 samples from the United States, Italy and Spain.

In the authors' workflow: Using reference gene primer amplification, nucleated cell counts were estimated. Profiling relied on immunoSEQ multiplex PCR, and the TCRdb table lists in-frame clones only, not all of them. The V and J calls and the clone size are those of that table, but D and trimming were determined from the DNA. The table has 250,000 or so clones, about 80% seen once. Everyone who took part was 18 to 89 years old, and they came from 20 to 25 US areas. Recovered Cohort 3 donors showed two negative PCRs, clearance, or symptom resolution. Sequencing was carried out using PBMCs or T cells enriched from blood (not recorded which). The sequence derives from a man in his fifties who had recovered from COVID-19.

CDR3 region: CATSRDRATYEQYF. The CDR3 DNA reads as TGTGCCACCAGCAGAGACAGGGCAACCTACGAGCAGTACTTC. This chain connects TRBV15 to TRBJ2-7, with D maybe TRBD1 (5 bases). Germline lookup yields CDR1 LNHNV and CDR2 YYDKDF (reference sequence). The CDR3 sequence is 14 residues long. V gave up 0 bases and J gave up 2 bases, with 8 bases separating them.